This T cell receptor beta chain came from a study of Ad26.COV2.S vaccination and SARS-CoV-2 variants. Notes on the study in general: It is possible that the TCR breadth and depth analyses underestimated the total T cell responses.

Clones were read by immunoSEQ multiplex PCR, and TCRdb kept only the in-frame ones, dropping some. The repertoire consists of 380,000 or so clones, with around 89% occurring once and the leading ten covering roughly 4.8%. Treatment described: 19 received Ad26.COV2.S at low or high dose, single or two shots; several received placebo; per-sample allocation not given. Samples were taken on day 63 after the first vaccine or placebo injection. Ad26.COV2.S expressed prefusion-stabilized spike from the original Wuhan strain. Trimming took off 6 bases at V and 6 bases at J, with 16 bases between the two ends. The CDR3 totals 13 residues. The V gene's germline CDR1 is SQVTM and CDR2 ANQGSEA. Comments on this clone: The antigen is undetermined.

The clonotype comes from a person aged 18 to 65 who received the Ad26.COV2.S COVID-19 vaccine or a placebo. The sequencing here drew on peripheral blood, taken in a trial of Ad26.COV2.S vaccine versus placebo. The V call is TRBV29-1, the J call TRBJ2-3, with a tentative D call TRBD1 (5 bases). CDR3 coding DNA: TGCAGCGTGAGGACACGGTTGTTGGATACGCAGTATTTT. It yields the protein CSVRTRLLDTQYF.